Sequencing of this T cell receptor beta chain was carried out in a study of tissue T cells after allogeneic stem cell transplantation. At the level of the study: A few GVHD patients had recipient-origin PBMCs collected before transplant. The study, taken as a whole, reports: Some tissue clones might be persisting host cells; their alloreactivity or antigen specificity was not determined. Motif-based clustering found tissue-specific repertoire signatures shared across patients, though few clones were shared. TCR repertoires tracked anatomic similarity, regardless of disease or transplant status.

To note about this clone: Its specificity is not known.

Clones were sequenced by immunoSEQ multiplex PCR, and TCRdb holds only the in-frame ones, with some missing. The sample has 35,000 to 50,000 clones; 80% to 95% are singletons. Trimming cost V 0 bases and J 4 bases, with 13 bases left between them. This CDR3 contains 15 residues. Germline V lookup: CDR1 GTSNPN, CDR2 SVGIG (reference sequence). The rearrangement uses TRBV30 and TRBJ1-3; D call uncertain. The clonotype comes from a woman aged 40-69 years who later had graft-versus-host disease after an allogeneic stem cell transplant. Source: blood, taken before transplantation. CDR3 in amino acids: CAWSVPSAGGNTIYF. The CDR3 bases are TGTGCCTGGAGTGTGCCTTCGGCAGGAGGAAACACCATATATTTT.